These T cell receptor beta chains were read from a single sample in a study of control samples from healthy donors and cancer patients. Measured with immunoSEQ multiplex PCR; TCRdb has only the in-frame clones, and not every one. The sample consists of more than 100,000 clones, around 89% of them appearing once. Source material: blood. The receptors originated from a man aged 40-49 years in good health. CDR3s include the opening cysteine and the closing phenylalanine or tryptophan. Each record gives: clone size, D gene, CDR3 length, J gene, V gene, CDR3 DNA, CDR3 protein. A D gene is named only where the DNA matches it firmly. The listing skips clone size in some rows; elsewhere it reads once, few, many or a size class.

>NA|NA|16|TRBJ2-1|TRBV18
TGTGCCAGCTCAAAACCCCGGGACGGGCTTGGCAATGAGCAGTTCTTC
CASSKPRDGLGNEQFF
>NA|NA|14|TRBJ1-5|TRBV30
TGTGCCTGGAGCAGGACAGACCTAAATCAGCCCCAGCATTTT
CAWSRTDLNQPQHF
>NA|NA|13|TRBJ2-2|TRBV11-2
TGTGCCAGCAGCCACATGAACACCGGGGAGCTGTTTTTT
CASSHMNTGELFF
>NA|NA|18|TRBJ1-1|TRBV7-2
TGTGCCAGCAGCCGGGAGGGCCATAGTGACAGTTCGAACACTGAAGCTTTCTTT
CASSREGHSDSSNTEAFF
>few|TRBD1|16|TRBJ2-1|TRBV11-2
TGTGCCAGCAGCCCGCGGGACAGGGGCTCCTACAATGAGCAGTTCTTC
CASSPRDRGSYNEQFF
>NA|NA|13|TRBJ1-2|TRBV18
TGTGCCAGCTCACCCGGGTCAACTTATGGCTACACCTTC
CASSPGSTYGYTF
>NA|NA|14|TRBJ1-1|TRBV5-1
TGCGCCAGCAGCTTGGACGTGGTAATGGATGAAGCTTTCTTT
CASSLDVVMDEAFF
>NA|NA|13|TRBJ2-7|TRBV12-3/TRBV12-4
TGTGCCAGCAGCTTGCAGCGGGTCTACGAGCAGTACTTC
CASSLQRVYEQYF
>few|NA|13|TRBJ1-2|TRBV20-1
TGCAGTGCTAGTGAGGGGCTCCACATTGGCTACACCTTC
CSASEGLHIGYTF
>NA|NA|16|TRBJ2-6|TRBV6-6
TGTGCCAGCAGTTACTCTACGACAGCTGGGGCCAACGTCCTGACTTTC
CASSYSTTAGANVLTF
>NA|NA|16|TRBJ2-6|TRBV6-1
TGTGCCAGCAGTGACCAGGGGCACTCCGGGGCCAACGTCCTGACTTTC
CASSDQGHSGANVLTF
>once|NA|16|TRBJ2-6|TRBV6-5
TGTGCCAGCAGTTACTCAGGGTACTCTGGGGCCAACGTCCTGACTTTC
CASSYSGYSGANVLTF
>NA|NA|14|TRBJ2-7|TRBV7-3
TGTGCCAGCAGCCCCTTTGGGGGGTCCTACGAGCAGTACTTC
CASSPFGGSYEQYF
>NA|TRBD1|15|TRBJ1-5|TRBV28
TGTGCCAGCAAGCCCGGAGGGGGCCCTAATCAGCCCCAGCATTTT
CASKPGGGPNQPQHF
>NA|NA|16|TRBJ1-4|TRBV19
TGTGCCAGTAGTATAGTGGCACGGAGGGGCAATGAAAAACTGTTTTTT
CASSIVARRGNEKLFF
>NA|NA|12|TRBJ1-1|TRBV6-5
TGTGCCAGCATCGACGGGAACACTGAAGCTTTCTTT
CASIDGNTEAFF
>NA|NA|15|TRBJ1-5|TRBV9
TGTGCCAGCAGCGTAGAGGGGCAGGAGAATCAGCCCCAGCATTTT
CASSVEGQENQPQHF